This entry lists 8 T cell receptor beta chains sequenced from one sample in a study of shared clonotypes between healthy human individuals. The data were produced by immunoSEQ multiplex PCR, yet TCRdb's version contains in-frame clones alone and is incomplete. Of over 95,000 clones detected, more than 45% appear once; the ten largest clones hold around 15%. Material for sequencing was PBMCs. The receptors come from a woman aged 40 to 55 in good health. Some clones in this sample may be carry-over from other donors' samples.

This clone was observed a handful of times. The chain carries TRBV28 and TRBJ2-7, with D perhaps TRBD1 (9 bases). The CDR3 has 13 amino acids. V lost 9 bases and J 6 bases, leaving 18 bases between the germline ends. Per the germline V gene, CDR1 is MDHEN and CDR2 is SYDVKM. For the CDR3, the DNA is TGTGCCAGTCGGGGGGGACAGGGAGGCGAGCAGTACTTC. Translating gives CASRGGQGGEQYF.

A word on this clone: This may arise from a read error, as a much more abundant clone is one base away. The chain links TRBV2 to TRBJ2-5; D might be TRBD2 (5 bases). The J call could be wrong; TRBJ2-7 is a better fit for the DNA end. The germline V gene has CDR1 SNHLY and CDR2 FYNNEI. The CDR3 contains 16 residues. The CDR3 loop reads CASSVSLVRGSYEQYF. The CDR3 nucleotides are TGTGCCAGCAGTGTCTCCCTCGTACGGGGATCCTACGAGCAGTACTTC.

Comment on this clone: This likely reflects a read error, since a far larger clone is one base away. V gene TRBV28 combines with J gene TRBJ1-5; 9 nucleotides align to TRBD1. Germline V gene data show CDR1 as MDHEN and CDR2 as SYDVKM. The CDR3 spans 16 residues. With V trimmed by 2 bases and J by 6 bases, 8 bases remained unmatched. The DNA for the CDR3 is TGTGCCAGCAGTTTAGGAGGGACAGGGCTAGGTCAGCCCCAGCATTTT. Translating it yields CASSLGGTGLGQPQHF.

The V gene is TRBV29-1, the J gene TRBJ2-3, with 11 bases fitting TRBD2. J lost 5 bases, V lost 5 bases, and 9 bases had no gene match. From germline, CDR1 is SQVTM and CDR2 ANQGSEA. The CDR3 has 15 amino acids. CDR3 protein: CSVPIAGGPLDTQYF. The CDR3 DNA follows: TGCAGCGTTCCCATAGCGGGAGGGCCCCTAGATACGCAGTATTTT.

This clone was detected many times. Additional DNA sequences in this sample encode the identical CDR3. V is TRBV4-1 and J is TRBJ1-5, with D hard to call. With 0 bases removed from V and 5 bases from J, the gap between germline ends came to 20 bases. CDR1 and CDR2 from the germline V gene are MGHRA and YSYEKL. CDR3 length: 18 amino acids. This chain's CDR3 is CASSQEAVGEGEDQPQHF. The DNA of the CDR3 is TGCGCCAGCAGCCAAGAAGCGGTCGGGGAAGGTGAGGATCAGCCCCAGCATTTT.

This clone was observed at least ten times. The J gene is TRBJ1-2, the V gene TRBV28; 7 bases match TRBD1. J lost 7 bases, V lost 8 bases, and 10 bases had no gene match. CDR3 length: 13 residues. Germline assignment: CDR1 MDHEN and CDR2 SYDVKM. For the CDR3, the DNA is TGTGCCAGCTCGGCCTGGAGGGGGCTTGGCTACACCTTC. Amino acids: CASSAWRGLGYTF.

This clone was observed a handful of times. V usage is TRBV7-9 and J usage is TRBJ1-3; D is uncertain. Germline CDR1 is SEHNR and CDR2 is FQNEAQ (reference sequence). The CDR3 runs to 16 residues. V was pared by 2 bases and J by 2 bases, with 13 bases between. The CDR3 sequence: CASSLLAGRTGNTIYF. The CDR3, as DNA: TGTGCCAGCAGCTTACTTGCCGGGCGGACTGGAAACACCATATATTTT.

Many counts were recorded for this clone. The chain carries TRBV6-6 and TRBJ1-6; D call uncertain. Germline V gene lookup returns CDR1 MNHNY and CDR2 SVGAGI (reference sequence). The CDR3 runs to 13 residues. V lost 2 bases, J lost 12 bases, and 11 bases lay in between. Here the CDR3 DNA reads TGTGCCAGCAGTTACACTGACCGTGGACCCCTCCACTTT. It specifies CASSYTDRGPLHF.